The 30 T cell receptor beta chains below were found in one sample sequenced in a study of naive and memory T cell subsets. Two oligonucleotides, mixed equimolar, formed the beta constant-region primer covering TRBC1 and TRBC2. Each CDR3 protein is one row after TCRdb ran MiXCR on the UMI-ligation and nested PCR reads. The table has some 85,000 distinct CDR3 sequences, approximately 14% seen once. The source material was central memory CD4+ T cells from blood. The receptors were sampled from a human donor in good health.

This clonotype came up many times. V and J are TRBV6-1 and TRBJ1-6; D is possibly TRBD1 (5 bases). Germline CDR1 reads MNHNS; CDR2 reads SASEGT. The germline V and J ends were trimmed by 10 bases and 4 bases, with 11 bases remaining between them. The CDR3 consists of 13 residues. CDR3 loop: CATKGRYNSPLHF. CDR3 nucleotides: TGTGCCACGAAGGGACGGTATAATTCACCCCTCCACTTT.

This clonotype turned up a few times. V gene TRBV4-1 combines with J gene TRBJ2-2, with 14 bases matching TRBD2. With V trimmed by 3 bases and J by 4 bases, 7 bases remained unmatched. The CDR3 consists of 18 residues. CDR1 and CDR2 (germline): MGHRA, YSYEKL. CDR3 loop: CASSQAGTSGRSTGELFF. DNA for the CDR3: TGCGCCAGCAGCCAGGCAGGGACTAGCGGGAGATCCACCGGGGAGCTGTTTTTT.

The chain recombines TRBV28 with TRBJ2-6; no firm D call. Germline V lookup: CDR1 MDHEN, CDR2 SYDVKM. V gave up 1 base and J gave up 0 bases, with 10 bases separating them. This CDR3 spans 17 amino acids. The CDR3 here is CASSLFRTASGANVLTF. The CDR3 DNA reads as TGTGCCAGCAGTTTATTTCGTACAGCCTCTGGGGCCAACGTCCTGACTTTC.

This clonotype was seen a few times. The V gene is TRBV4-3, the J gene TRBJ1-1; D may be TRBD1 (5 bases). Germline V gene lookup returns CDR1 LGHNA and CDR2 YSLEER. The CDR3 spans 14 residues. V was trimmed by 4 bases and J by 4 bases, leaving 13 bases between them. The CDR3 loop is CASSPDPGVTEAFF. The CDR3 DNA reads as TGCGCCAGCAGCCCTGACCCGGGGGTCACTGAAGCTTTCTTT.

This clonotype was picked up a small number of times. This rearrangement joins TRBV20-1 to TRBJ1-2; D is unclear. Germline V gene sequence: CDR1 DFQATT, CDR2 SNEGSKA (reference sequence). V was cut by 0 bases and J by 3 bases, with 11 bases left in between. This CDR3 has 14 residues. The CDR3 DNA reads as TGCAGTGCTAGAGACTTATCGACCGACTATGGCTACACCTTC. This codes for CSARDLSTDYGYTF.

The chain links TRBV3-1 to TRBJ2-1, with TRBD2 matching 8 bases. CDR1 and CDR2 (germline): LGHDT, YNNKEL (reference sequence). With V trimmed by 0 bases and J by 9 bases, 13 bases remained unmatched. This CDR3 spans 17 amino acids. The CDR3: CASSQDKVGTRVSEQFF. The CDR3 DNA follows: TGTGCCAGCAGCCAAGATAAGGTGGGGACTAGAGTCAGTGAGCAGTTCTTC.

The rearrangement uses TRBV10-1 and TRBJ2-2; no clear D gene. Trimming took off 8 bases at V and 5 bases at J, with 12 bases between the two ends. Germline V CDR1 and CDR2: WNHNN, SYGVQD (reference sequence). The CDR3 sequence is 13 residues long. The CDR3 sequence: CASCPPGTGELFF. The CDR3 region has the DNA TGCGCCAGCTGCCCACCCGGGACCGGGGAGCTGTTTTTT.

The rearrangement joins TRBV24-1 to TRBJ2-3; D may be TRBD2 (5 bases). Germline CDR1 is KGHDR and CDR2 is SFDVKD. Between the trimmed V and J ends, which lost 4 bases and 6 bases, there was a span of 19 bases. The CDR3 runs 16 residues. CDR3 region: CATSDAEVASRDTQYF. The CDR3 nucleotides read TGTGCCACCAGTGACGCCGAAGTGGCTAGCAGGGATACGCAGTATTTT.

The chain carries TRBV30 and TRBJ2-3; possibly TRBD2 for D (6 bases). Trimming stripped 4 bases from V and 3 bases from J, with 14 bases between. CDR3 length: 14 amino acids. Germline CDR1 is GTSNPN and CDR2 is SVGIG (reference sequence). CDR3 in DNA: TGTGCCTGGAAGGGCGGGATCTCTACAGATACGCAGTATTTT. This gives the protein CAWKGGISTDTQYF.

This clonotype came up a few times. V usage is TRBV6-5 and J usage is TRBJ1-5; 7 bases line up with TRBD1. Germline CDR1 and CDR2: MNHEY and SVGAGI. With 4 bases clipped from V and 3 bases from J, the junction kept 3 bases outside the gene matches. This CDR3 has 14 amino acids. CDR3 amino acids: CASSSGGPNQPQHF. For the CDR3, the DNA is TGTGCCAGCAGTTCAGGGGGACCCAATCAGCCCCAGCATTTT.

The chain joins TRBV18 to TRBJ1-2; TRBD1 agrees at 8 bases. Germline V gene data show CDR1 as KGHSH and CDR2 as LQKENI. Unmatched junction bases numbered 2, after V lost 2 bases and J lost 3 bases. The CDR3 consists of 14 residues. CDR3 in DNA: TGTGCCAGCTCACCAACGACAGGGGACTATGGCTACACCTTC. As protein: CASSPTTGDYGYTF. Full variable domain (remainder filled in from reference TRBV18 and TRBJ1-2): NAGVMQNPRHLVRRRGQEARLRCSPMKGHSHVYWYRQLPEEGLKFMVYLQKENIIDESGMPKERFSAEFPKEGPSILRIQQVVRGDSAAYFCASSPTTGDYGYTFGSGTRLTVV.

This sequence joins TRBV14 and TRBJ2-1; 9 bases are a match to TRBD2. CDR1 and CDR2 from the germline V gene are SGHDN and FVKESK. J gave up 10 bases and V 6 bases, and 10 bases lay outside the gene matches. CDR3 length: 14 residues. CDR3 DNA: TGTGCCAGCAGAGCCCCGCTAGCGGGATCCGAGCAGTTCTTC. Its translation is CASRAPLAGSEQFF. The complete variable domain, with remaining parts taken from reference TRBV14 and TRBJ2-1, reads EAGVTQFPSHSVIEKGQTVTLRCDPISGHDNLYWYRRVMGKEIKFLLHFVKESKQDESGMPNNRFLAERTGGTYSTLKVQPAELEDSGVYFCASRAPLAGSEQFFGPGTRLTVL.

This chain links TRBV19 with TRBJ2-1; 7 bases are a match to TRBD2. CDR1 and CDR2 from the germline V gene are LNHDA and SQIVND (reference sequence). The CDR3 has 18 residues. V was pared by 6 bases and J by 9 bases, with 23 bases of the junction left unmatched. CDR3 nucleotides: TGTGCCAGTAGCACCTTGGGCTTTCGGACTAGGAGGAAAGGTGAGCAGTTCTTC. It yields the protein CASSTLGFRTRRKGEQFF.

The DNA for the CDR3 is TGCGCCAGCAGCGAGGACGGGGGAGTCCCCTACGAGCAGTACTTC. The encoded protein is CASSEDGGVPYEQYF. J is TRBJ2-7 and V is TRBV5-1; possibly TRBD2 for D (6 bases). Germline V gene sequence: CDR1 SGHRS, CDR2 YFSETQ. The CDR3 spans 15 residues. The V and J ends lost 4 bases and 2 bases respectively, with 16 bases between them.

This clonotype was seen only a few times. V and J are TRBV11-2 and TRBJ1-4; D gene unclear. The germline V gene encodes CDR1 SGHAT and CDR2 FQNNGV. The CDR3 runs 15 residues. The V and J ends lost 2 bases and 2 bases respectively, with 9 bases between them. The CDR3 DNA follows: TGTGCCAGCAGCTTAACCGGGATTACTAATGAAAAACTGTTTTTT. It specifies CASSLTGITNEKLFF. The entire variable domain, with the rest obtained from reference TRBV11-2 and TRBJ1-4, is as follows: EAGVAQSPRYKIIEKRQSVAFWCNPISGHATLYWYQQILGQGPKLLIQFQNNGVVDDSQLPKDRFSAERLKGVDSTLKIQPAKLEDSAVYLCASSLTGITNEKLFFGSGTQLSVL.

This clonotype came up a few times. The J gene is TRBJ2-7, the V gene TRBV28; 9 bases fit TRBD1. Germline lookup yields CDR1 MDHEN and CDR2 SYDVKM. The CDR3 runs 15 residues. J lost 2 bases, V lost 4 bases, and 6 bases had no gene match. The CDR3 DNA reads TGTGCCAGCAGTTCCGGACAGGGGCGAACCTACGAGCAGTACTTC. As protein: CASSSGQGRTYEQYF.

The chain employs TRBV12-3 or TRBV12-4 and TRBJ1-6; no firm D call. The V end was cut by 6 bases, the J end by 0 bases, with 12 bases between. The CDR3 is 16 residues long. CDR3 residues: CASRIAGNSYNSPLHF. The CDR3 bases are TGTGCCAGCAGAATCGCGGGAAACTCCTATAATTCACCCCTCCACTTT.

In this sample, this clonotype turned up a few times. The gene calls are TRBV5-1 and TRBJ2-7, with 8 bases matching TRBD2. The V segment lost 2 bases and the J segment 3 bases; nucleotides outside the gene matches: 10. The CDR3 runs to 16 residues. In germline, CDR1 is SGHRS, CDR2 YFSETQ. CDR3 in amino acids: CASSFGLAGDYYEQYF. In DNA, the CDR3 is TGCGCCAGCAGCTTTGGACTAGCTGGGGATTACTACGAGCAGTACTTC.

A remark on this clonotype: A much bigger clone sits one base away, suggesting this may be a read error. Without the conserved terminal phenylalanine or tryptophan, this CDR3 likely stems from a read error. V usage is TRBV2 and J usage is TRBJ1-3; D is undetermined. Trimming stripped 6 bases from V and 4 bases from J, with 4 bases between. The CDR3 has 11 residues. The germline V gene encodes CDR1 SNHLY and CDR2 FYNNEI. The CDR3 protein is CASRTGNTIYL. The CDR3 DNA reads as TGTGCCAGCAGGACAGGAAACACCATATATTTA.

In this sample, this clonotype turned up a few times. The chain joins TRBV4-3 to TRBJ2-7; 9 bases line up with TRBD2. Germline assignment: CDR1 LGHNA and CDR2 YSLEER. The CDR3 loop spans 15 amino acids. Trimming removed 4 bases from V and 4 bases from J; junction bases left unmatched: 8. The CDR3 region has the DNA TGCGCCAGCAGCCGTGGAGCGGGAGGTGGTTACGAGCAGTACTTC. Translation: CASSRGAGGGYEQYF.

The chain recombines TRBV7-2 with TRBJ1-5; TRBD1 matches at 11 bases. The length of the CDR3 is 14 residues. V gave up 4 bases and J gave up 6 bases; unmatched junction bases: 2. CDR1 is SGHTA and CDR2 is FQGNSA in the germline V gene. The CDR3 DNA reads TGTGCCAGCAGCTCGGACAGGGGGCCTCAGCCCCAGCATTTT. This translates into CASSSDRGPQPQHF.

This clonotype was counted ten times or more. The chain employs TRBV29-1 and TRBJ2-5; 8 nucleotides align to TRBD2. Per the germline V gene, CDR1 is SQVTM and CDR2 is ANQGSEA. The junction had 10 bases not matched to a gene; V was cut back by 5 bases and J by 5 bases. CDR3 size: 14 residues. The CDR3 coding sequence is TGCAGCGTTCTGAGCGGGAGCGTCGGGGAGACCCAGTACTTC. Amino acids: CSVLSGSVGETQYF. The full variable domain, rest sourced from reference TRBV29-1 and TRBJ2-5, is SAVISQKPSRDICQRGTSLTIQCQVDSQVTMMFWYRQQPGQSLTLIATANQGSEATYESGFVIDKFPISRPNLTFSTLTVSNMSPEDSSIYLCSVLSGSVGETQYFGPGTRLLVL.

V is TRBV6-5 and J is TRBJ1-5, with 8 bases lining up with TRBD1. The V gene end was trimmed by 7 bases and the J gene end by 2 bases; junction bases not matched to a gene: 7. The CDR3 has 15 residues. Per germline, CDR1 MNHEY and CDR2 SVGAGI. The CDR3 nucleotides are TGTGCCAGCACCCCCGGACAGGGACGCAATCAGCCCCAGCATTTT. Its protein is CASTPGQGRNQPQHF.

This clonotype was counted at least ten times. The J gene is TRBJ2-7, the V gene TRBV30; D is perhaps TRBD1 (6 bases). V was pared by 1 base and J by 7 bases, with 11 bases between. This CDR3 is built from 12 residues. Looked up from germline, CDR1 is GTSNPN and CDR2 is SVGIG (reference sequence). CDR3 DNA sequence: TGTGCCTGGAGTGGGAGAGACAGGGAGCAGTACTTC. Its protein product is CAWSGRDREQYF. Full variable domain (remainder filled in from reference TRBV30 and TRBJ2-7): SQTIHQWPATLVQPVGSPLSLECTVEGTSNPNLYWYRQAAGRGLQLLFYSVGIGQISSEVPQNLSASRPQDRQFILSSKKLLLSDSGFYLCAWSGRDREQYFGPGTRLTVT.

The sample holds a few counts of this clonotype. Here the CDR3 reads CSASGSTDTQYF. CDR3 coding DNA: TGCAGTGCTAGCGGGAGCACAGATACGCAGTATTTT. V is TRBV20-1 and J is TRBJ2-3; D is ambiguous. The length of the CDR3 is 12 residues. Germline V gene lookup returns CDR1 DFQATT and CDR2 SNEGSKA (reference sequence). V lost 3 bases and J lost 0, with 4 bases in between.

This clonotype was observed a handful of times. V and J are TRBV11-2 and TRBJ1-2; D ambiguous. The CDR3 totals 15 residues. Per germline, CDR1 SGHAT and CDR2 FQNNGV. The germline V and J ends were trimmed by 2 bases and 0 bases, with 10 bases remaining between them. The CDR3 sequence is CASSLMYSTNYGYTF. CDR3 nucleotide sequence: TGTGCCAGCAGCTTAATGTACAGTACTAACTATGGCTACACCTTC.

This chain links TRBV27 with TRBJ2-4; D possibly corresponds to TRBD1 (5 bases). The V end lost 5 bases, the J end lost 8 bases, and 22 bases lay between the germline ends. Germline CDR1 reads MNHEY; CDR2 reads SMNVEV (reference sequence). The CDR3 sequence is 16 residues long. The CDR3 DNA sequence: TGTGCCAGCAGTCCACGTTTCGCAGGGAATGAGGACATTCAGTACTTC. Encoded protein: CASSPRFAGNEDIQYF.

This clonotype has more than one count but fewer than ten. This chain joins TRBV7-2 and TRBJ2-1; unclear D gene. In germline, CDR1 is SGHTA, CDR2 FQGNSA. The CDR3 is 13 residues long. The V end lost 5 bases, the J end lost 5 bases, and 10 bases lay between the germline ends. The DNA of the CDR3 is TGTGCCAGCAGCCCCCCCCCGCACAATGAGCAGTTCTTC. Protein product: CASSPPPHNEQFF.

CDR3 DNA sequence: TGCGCCAGCAGCTTGGAACGGGACAGTCTCCCGACAGATACGCAGTATTTT. This sequence encodes CASSLERDSLPTDTQYF. The chain joins TRBV5-1 to TRBJ2-3; 7 positions match TRBD1. V gave up 0 bases and J gave up 3 bases; unmatched junction bases: 10. This CDR3 region has 17 residues. Looked up from germline, CDR1 is SGHRS and CDR2 is YFSETQ.

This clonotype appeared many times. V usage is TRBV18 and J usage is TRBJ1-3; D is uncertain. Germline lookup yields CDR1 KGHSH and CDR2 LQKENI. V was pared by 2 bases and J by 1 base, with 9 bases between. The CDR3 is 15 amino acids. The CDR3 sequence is CASSPNTRSGNTIYF. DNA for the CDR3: TGTGCCAGCTCACCAAATACGAGGTCTGGAAACACCATATATTTT.